The rows below give T cell receptor beta chains drawn from one sample of a study of graft-versus-host responses after intestinal transplantation. Their antigens remain unidentified. The protocol was immunoSEQ multiplex PCR, while the TCRdb copy is restricted to in-frame clones and leaves out a portion. In the table there are 35,000 to 50,000 clones, over 90% of which are singletons. Sequenced material: unstimulated CD8+ T cells sorted from spleen or lymph node cells, taken before transplant. The receptor source for this set is a human donor who was the organ donor for an intestinal transplant. Both conserved end residues are part of each CDR3. Each record gives: J gene, D gene, clone size, CDR3 length, V gene, CDR3 protein, CDR3 DNA. A D gene is named only where the DNA matches it firmly. Only some rows state a clone size, as once, few, many or a class for expanded clones.

j_gene: TRBJ1-2
d_gene: -
abundance: -
len: 14
v_gene: TRBV9
CDR3aa: CASSVGGHFYGYTF
CDR3nt: TGTGCCAGCAGCGTAGGGGGACACTTCTATGGCTACACCTTC

j_gene: TRBJ2-7
d_gene: TRBD2
abundance: -
len: 18
v_gene: TRBV6-1
CDR3aa: CASSEAVGLAGSSYEQYF
CDR3nt: TGTGCCAGCAGTGAAGCGGTCGGCCTAGCGGGGTCCTCCTACGAGCAGTACTTC

j_gene: TRBJ2-7
d_gene: TRBD2
abundance: -
len: 16
v_gene: TRBV7-2
CDR3aa: CASSLPGLASSYEQYF
CDR3nt: TGTGCCAGCAGCCTACCGGGACTAGCGAGCTCCTACGAGCAGTACTTC

j_gene: TRBJ2-2
d_gene: -
abundance: -
len: 12
v_gene: TRBV27
CDR3aa: CASSSSTGELFF
CDR3nt: TGTGCCAGCAGTTCCTCCACCGGGGAGCTGTTTTTT

j_gene: TRBJ1-2
d_gene: TRBD1
abundance: -
len: 13
v_gene: TRBV5-1
CDR3aa: CASSPTGVRGYTF
CDR3nt: TGCGCCAGCAGCCCAACAGGGGTTCGTGGCTACACCTTC

j_gene: TRBJ1-4
d_gene: TRBD1
abundance: -
len: 14
v_gene: TRBV12-5
CDR3aa: CASGPTGGDEKLFF
CDR3nt: TGTGCTAGTGGTCCGACAGGGGGCGATGAAAAACTGTTTTTT

j_gene: TRBJ2-7
d_gene: TRBD1
abundance: -
len: 14
v_gene: TRBV19
CDR3aa: CASSTRQGSHEQYF
CDR3nt: TGTGCCAGTAGTACCCGACAGGGAAGCCACGAGCAGTACTTC

j_gene: TRBJ2-7
d_gene: TRBD2
abundance: -
len: 15
v_gene: TRBV19
CDR3aa: CASSMSLAGAYEQYF
CDR3nt: TGTGCCAGTAGTATGTCACTAGCGGGAGCATACGAGCAGTACTTC

j_gene: TRBJ1-3
d_gene: TRBD1
abundance: -
len: 14
v_gene: TRBV9
CDR3aa: CASSTDRGGNTIYF
CDR3nt: TGTGCCAGCAGCACGGACAGGGGTGGAAACACCATATATTTT

j_gene: TRBJ2-3
d_gene: -
abundance: -
len: 13
v_gene: TRBV7-3
CDR3aa: CASSLQGADTQYF
CDR3nt: TGTGCCAGCAGCTTACAAGGGGCGGATACGCAGTATTTT

j_gene: TRBJ2-3
d_gene: TRBD2
abundance: -
len: 20
v_gene: TRBV5-1
CDR3aa: CASSFPGATSGRFPTDTQYF
CDR3nt: TGCGCCAGCAGCTTCCCGGGAGCAACTAGCGGGAGGTTCCCCACAGATACGCAGTATTTT

j_gene: TRBJ1-2
d_gene: -
abundance: -
len: 14
v_gene: TRBV29-1
CDR3aa: CSVETGRTNYGYTF
CDR3nt: TGCAGCGTTGAAACAGGGAGAACTAACTATGGCTACACCTTC

j_gene: TRBJ2-3
d_gene: -
abundance: -
len: 15
v_gene: TRBV7-2
CDR3aa: CASSQWGEGTDTQYF
CDR3nt: TGTGCCAGCAGTCAGTGGGGAGAGGGCACAGATACGCAGTATTTT

j_gene: TRBJ2-1
d_gene: -
abundance: -
len: 15
v_gene: TRBV7-7
CDR3aa: CASSLSQSSYNEQFF
CDR3nt: TGTGCTAGCAGCCTAAGTCAGAGCTCCTACAATGAGCAGTTCTTC

j_gene: TRBJ2-7
d_gene: -
abundance: once
len: 14
v_gene: TRBV27
CDR3aa: CASSFAARNYEQYF
CDR3nt: TGTGCCAGCAGTTTCGCAGCCCGGAACTACGAGCAGTACTTC

j_gene: TRBJ2-5
d_gene: -
abundance: -
len: 13
v_gene: TRBV5-1
CDR3aa: CASSSVDQETQYF
CDR3nt: TGCGCCAGCAGCTCCGTGGACCAAGAGACCCAGTACTTC

j_gene: TRBJ2-1
d_gene: TRBD2
abundance: -
len: 15
v_gene: TRBV5-1
CDR3aa: CASSPWGGSLDEQFF
CDR3nt: TGCGCCAGCAGCCCCTGGGGCGGGAGCCTTGATGAGCAGTTCTTC

j_gene: TRBJ2-5
d_gene: -
abundance: -
len: 13
v_gene: TRBV28
CDR3aa: CASSLERQETQYF
CDR3nt: TGTGCCAGCAGTTTAGAGAGACAAGAGACCCAGTACTTC

j_gene: TRBJ1-5
d_gene: -
abundance: -
len: 13
v_gene: TRBV6-5
CDR3aa: CASRDRLYQPQHF
CDR3nt: TGTGCCAGCAGGGACAGACTCTATCAGCCCCAGCATTTT

j_gene: TRBJ2-1
d_gene: TRBD1
abundance: -
len: 20
v_gene: TRBV4-2
CDR3aa: CASSQEGGQGSQWSYNEQFF
CDR3nt: TGTGCCAGCAGCCAAGAAGGCGGACAGGGTTCCCAGTGGTCCTACAATGAGCAGTTCTTC

j_gene: TRBJ2-5
d_gene: TRBD2
abundance: -
len: 16
v_gene: TRBV6-6
CDR3aa: CASSYGLADMQETQYF
CDR3nt: TGTGCCAGCAGTTACGGACTAGCGGATATGCAAGAGACCCAGTACTTC

j_gene: TRBJ2-3
d_gene: TRBD2
abundance: -
len: 14
v_gene: TRBV27
CDR3aa: CASRTSEGLDTQYF
CDR3nt: TGTGCCAGCAGGACTAGCGAAGGACTAGATACGCAGTATTTT

j_gene: TRBJ2-5
d_gene: TRBD2
abundance: once
len: 15
v_gene: TRBV10-3
CDR3aa: CAISEELAGGETQYF
CDR3nt: TGTGCCATCAGCGAGGAACTAGCGGGTGGAGAGACCCAGTACTTC

j_gene: TRBJ2-4
d_gene: -
abundance: -
len: 14
v_gene: TRBV6-6
CDR3aa: CASSYGQPKNIQYF
CDR3nt: TGTGCCAGCAGTTACGGACAGCCCAAAAACATTCAGTACTTC

j_gene: TRBJ2-7
d_gene: -
abundance: -
len: 12
v_gene: TRBV27
CDR3aa: CASISPTYEQYF
CDR3nt: TGTGCCAGCATCTCTCCGACCTACGAGCAGTACTTC

j_gene: TRBJ1-3
d_gene: -
abundance: once
len: 13
v_gene: TRBV5-4
CDR3aa: CASSLHRRNTIYF
CDR3nt: TGTGCCAGCAGCTTGCACAGGAGAAACACCATATATTTT

j_gene: TRBJ2-7
d_gene: TRBD1
abundance: once
len: 14
v_gene: TRBV19
CDR3aa: CASSVGTVSYEQYF
CDR3nt: TGTGCCAGTAGTGTGGGGACAGTCTCCTACGAGCAGTACTTC

j_gene: TRBJ1-5
d_gene: -
abundance: -
len: 14
v_gene: TRBV27
CDR3aa: CASRDGNILEPQHF
CDR3nt: TGTGCCAGCAGAGACGGGAATATCCTTGAGCCCCAGCATTTT

j_gene: TRBJ2-7
d_gene: TRBD2
abundance: -
len: 15
v_gene: TRBV6-1
CDR3aa: CASSESSGPSYEQYF
CDR3nt: TGTGCCAGCAGTGAAAGTAGCGGGCCAAGTTACGAGCAGTACTTC

j_gene: TRBJ2-7
d_gene: TRBD2
abundance: -
len: 15
v_gene: TRBV7-8
CDR3aa: CASSLEPSREGEQYF
CDR3nt: TGTGCCAGCAGCTTAGAGCCCTCGCGGGAGGGCGAGCAGTACTTC

j_gene: TRBJ2-7
d_gene: -
abundance: -
len: 14
v_gene: TRBV4-1
CDR3aa: CASSQDRTNYEQYF
CDR3nt: TGCGCCAGCAGCCAAGATCGGACCAACTACGAGCAGTACTTC

j_gene: TRBJ2-3
d_gene: -
abundance: -
len: 13
v_gene: TRBV11-3
CDR3aa: CASKGQFTDTQYF
CDR3nt: TGTGCCAGCAAGGGCCAGTTCACAGATACGCAGTATTTT

j_gene: TRBJ2-7
d_gene: -
abundance: -
len: 12
v_gene: TRBV28
CDR3aa: CASSPLVGEQYF
CDR3nt: TGTGCCAGCAGTCCACTAGTAGGAGAGCAGTACTTC

j_gene: TRBJ2-3
d_gene: TRBD2
abundance: -
len: 18
v_gene: TRBV7-6
CDR3aa: CASSLERTSGTSTDTQYF
CDR3nt: TGTGCCAGCAGCTTAGAACGGACTAGCGGCACAAGCACAGATACGCAGTATTTT

j_gene: TRBJ2-1
d_gene: TRBD2
abundance: -
len: 14
v_gene: TRBV28
CDR3aa: CASRAGVGRNEQFF
CDR3nt: TGTGCCAGCAGAGCGGGAGTGGGGAGGAATGAGCAGTTCTTC

j_gene: TRBJ2-7
d_gene: TRBD2
abundance: -
len: 15
v_gene: TRBV28
CDR3aa: CASSNPGTSVCEQYF
CDR3nt: TGTGCCAGCAGTAACCCCGGGACTAGCGTTTGCGAGCAGTACTTC

j_gene: TRBJ2-2
d_gene: TRBD1
abundance: -
len: 16
v_gene: TRBV5-5
CDR3aa: CASSLDRGLNPGELFF
CDR3nt: TGTGCCAGCAGCTTGGATAGGGGGCTGAATCCCGGGGAGCTGTTTTTT